This paragraph reports one T cell receptor beta chain. The antigen it binds to is not known. No much larger clonotype is one base removed from it; base qualities were not supplied. These data originate in a study of blood T cells in healthy people across ages (dated by TCRdb to between 2015 and 2016). Context from the whole study: Template switching captured roughly one uniquely barcoded TCR beta cDNA molecule per two T cells in model experiments. The donors were divided into four age groups: young (average approximately 17 years), middle-aged (about 41), aged (about 56) and long-lived (nearly 85). Using deep sequencing normalized with unique cDNA molecular identifiers, the study measured how TCR beta repertoire diversity changes with age. Donors of different ages were randomly distributed across sequencing lanes to avoid experimental bias. The study analyzed two additional independent replicas of 1 million unique cDNA reads from the same blood draw for two donors, one aged 18 to 29 and one aged 80 or older.

The CDR3, from cysteine to phenylalanine, totals 14 residues. Here the CDR3 DNA is all that survives: 42 bases in frame from base 1. As encoded in the germline V gene, CDR1 is KGHSY while CDR2 is FQNENV. Deletion took 2 bases off V and 8 bases off J, with a span of 10 bases between the germline ends. The 35 to 40 donors, aged 6 to 90 years, were systemically healthy Caucasian individuals from Russia. Ten milliliters of peripheral blood were drawn from each donor into EDTA-treated Vacutainer tubes. Ficoll-Paque density-gradient centrifugation was used to isolate PBMCs, with at least 6 million obtained per sample. Total RNA, at least 5.5 micrograms per sample, was extracted from PBMCs with Trizol reagent. For every donor, flow cytometry on a PBMC aliquot measured the percentage of naive CD45RAhigh/CD27high T cells. General findings and caveats noted by the study authors: Estimates of total diversity from one million sequenced T cells were regarded as lower bounds and underestimates. Because the CMV infection status of the donors was unknown, age-related changes in expanded clonotypes may potentially have been confounded. There was a strong correlation between observed TCR beta diversity and the percentage of naive T cells measured by flow cytometry. As age increased, observed TCR beta diversity per million T cells dropped in a roughly linear way, and a significant reduction was already evident by age 40. The long-lived group showed more naive CD4+ T cells, fewer expanded clones and increased TCR diversity than the aged group, suggesting age selection. Conclusive comparison of naive and antigen-experienced compartments was prevented by the profiling of bulk unsorted PBMCs.

Receptor amplification or capture employed 5' RACE. The sequencing machine was an Illumina HiSeq 2500. The second PCR ran for about 6 to 11 cycles and used a J-beta primer mix along with a sample-barcoded 5' primer. A unique molecular identifier was introduced onto each TCR beta cDNA molecule by a template-switch 5' adaptor carrying 12 random nucleotides. Each sample yielded at least 3 million CDR3-containing paired-end reads. First-strand cDNA synthesis was performed from all RNA using the Mint cDNA synthesis kit, with priming by a TRBC-specific oligonucleotide. Following uracil-DNA glycosylase treatment, all cDNA underwent a first 18-cycle PCR with the universal primers M1SS and BC2_uni_R. For the original study's pipeline: Normalization of each sample was performed by random selection of 1 million high-quality reads, each carrying a distinct molecular identifier. Instead of being binned into consensus sequences, reads with shared molecular identifiers were discarded. MiTCR, set to a Q25 quality threshold and the strictest error-elimination algorithm, was used for CDR3 identification, clonotype clustering and error correction. A nonparametric unseen species model with Euler transformation was used to estimate a lower bound on total TCR beta diversity. TCRdb passed the public sequencing reads through fastp at Q25 and MiXCR, retaining productive beta sequences. Every distinct CDR3 protein forms one entry, paired with its most common genes and DNA. The V and J calls follow TCRdb's processing rather than the paper's. Across this sample there are roughly 1,800,000 distinct CDR3 sequences, with 40% to 55% seen only once. In total, the top ten clones hold approximately 2.1% of the sample.

This TCR was sampled from a woman aged 40 to 50 in good health. The V and J genes are TRBV16 and TRBJ1-6; matching of 5 bases hints at TRBD1 as the D gene. Sequencing input: blood. The bases read TGTGCCAGCAGCCAAGGAGACAGATATTCACCCCTCCACTTT. It translates to CASSQGDRYSPLHF.